This record looks at one T cell receptor (beta chain) sequence and its context. This clonotype was seen at least ten times. No antigen is known for it. No quality values exist for individual bases; no much larger clone is one base distant. The protocol used for the library was 5' RACE. Sequencing was carried out with an Illumina HiSeq 2000. A universal primer binding site was introduced by template switching, and a unique molecular identifier was present in the final cDNA, enabling accurate counting of TCR cDNA molecules. Specific primers in the conserved constant-segment region were used to synthesize first-strand cDNA for TCR alpha and beta chains. To control for contamination, every cDNA library carried two barcodes: a SMART-Mk sample barcode plus Illumina barcodes. TruSeq adapter sequences along with Illumina sample barcodes were introduced in two successive PCR steps. The Illumina HiSeq platform was used with custom primers to sequence TCR alpha and beta cDNA libraries. As for the authors' bioinformatics: Raw reads were processed with MiGEC to extract unique molecular identifiers, and MiXCR was used to determine CDR3 positions. For each individual, recombination models were inferred using an EM algorithm with the repgenHMM and IGoR tools. The analysis of shared clonotypes was done with the tcR package in R, with sharing normalized by the product of cloneset sizes. Out-of-frame nonproductive sequences were analyzed to study raw recombination free of thymic and clonal selection effects. TCRdb trimmed public reads at Q25 via fastp, called clones via MiXCR and kept in-frame beta chains. Identical CDR3 protein sequences are pooled into one entry, listed with their most common genes and DNA. TCRdb's processing, not the study's, gives the V and J calls here. The table for this sample lists about 690,000 distinct CDR3 sequences; approximately 6% of them were counted only once. Jointly, the top ten make up about 1.8% of the sample.

The record originates from a study of identical twins (dated by TCRdb to the mid-2010s). With respect to the entire study: The study deep-sequenced TCR alpha and beta repertoires from monozygotic twins, unrelated adults of various ages and cord blood to test whether fetal clonotypes persist. To rule out contamination, replicate twin experiments were performed at different times with different library preparation protocols.

Only healthy Caucasian donors were included. Three unrelated non-twin adults were additionally sequenced: a male aged 18 to 30, a male aged 50 to 60 and a female aged 50 to 60. Using Miltenyi CD45RO+ enrichment and human naive T-cell isolation kits, memory (CD45RO+) and naive T cells were isolated from PBMC. Here is what the overall study found, with its caveats: Excess twin sharing in beta out-of-frame sequences was weaker because fewer shared sequences lowered the signal-to-noise ratio. Abundant cord blood beta clonotypes carried fewer insertions; young adult naive repertoires showed a weaker similar trend, while memory repertoires showed none. In monozygotic twins, out-of-frame TCR alpha sharing was systematically underestimated by recombination models, although the models agreed with sharing between unrelated individuals. Because the same donors could not be followed over many years, the conclusions relied on cross-sectional statistical analysis. Compared with coincidental sharing between unrelated individuals, out-of-frame TCR alpha sequences shared between twins had an excess of sequences with low generation probability. Invariant T cells such as MAIT and iNKT could partly confound zero-insertion analyses, though diverse VJ usage argued against this for most clonotypes.

Sequencing used naive T cells sorted from blood. Reading the label with the study, this specimen's cell subset or site is: cells isolated with a human naive T-cell isolation kit. The source is a man aged 18 to 35 in good health.

The nucleotide sequence is TGTGCCAGCAGTCGGGACACCTACAATGAGCAGTTCTTC. This yields the protein CASSRDTYNEQFF. This receptor chain uses TRBV6-4 and TRBJ2-1; a weak D assignment points to TRBD1 (6 bases agree). CDR1 and CDR2 are drawn from the germline V gene: MRHNA, SNTAGT. V and J lose 5 bases and 2 bases, and a span of 7 bases separates them. From its cysteine to its phenylalanine, the CDR3 spans 13 amino acids. CDR3 DNA only is kept here, 39 bases in frame from base 1.